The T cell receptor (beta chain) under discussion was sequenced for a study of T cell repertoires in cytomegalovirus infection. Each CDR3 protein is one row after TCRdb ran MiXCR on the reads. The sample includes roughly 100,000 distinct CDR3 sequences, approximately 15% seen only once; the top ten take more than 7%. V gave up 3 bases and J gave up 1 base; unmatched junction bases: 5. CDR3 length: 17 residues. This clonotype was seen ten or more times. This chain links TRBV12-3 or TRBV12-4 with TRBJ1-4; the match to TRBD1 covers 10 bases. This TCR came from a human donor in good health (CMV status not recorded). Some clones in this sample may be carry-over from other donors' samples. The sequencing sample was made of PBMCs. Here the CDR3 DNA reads TGTGCCAGCAGTTTCGGGACAGGGGTAGGAACTAATGAAAAACTGTTTTTT. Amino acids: CASSFGTGVGTNEKLFF.